This section outlines one TCR beta chain sequence together with its context. What it recognizes is unknown. This specimen belongs to a study of blood T cells in healthy people across ages. Study-level findings and limits: TCR beta diversity was tightly associated with the proportion of naive T cells.

The ends were cut back, 1 base at V and 4 bases at J, with 16 bases in the middle. This CDR3 is 16 amino acids long. Germline V gene lookup returns CDR1 SGHDN and CDR2 FVKESK. A second roughly 6 to 11 cycle PCR used barcoded and J-beta primers. One entry per CDR3 protein, called by TCRdb with MiXCR from the 5' RACE reads. The sample gives around 1,100,000 distinct CDR3 sequences, 35% to 45% of which show up once; around 14% is in the top ten. This receptor was taken from a man aged 18-30 years in good health. What was sequenced was blood. The genes are TRBV14 and TRBJ1-1; perhaps TRBD1 as D (6 bases). DNA of the CDR3: TGTGCCAGCAGCCAAGGGTCGGACAGTTGGGTCACTGAAGCTTTCTTT. This codes for CASSQGSDSWVTEAFF. The variable domain in full, with the rest retrieved from reference TRBV14 and TRBJ1-1, is EAGVTQFPSHSVIEKGQTVTLRCDPISGHDNLYWYRRVMGKEIKFLLHFVKESKQDESGMPNNRFLAERTGGTYSTLKVQPAELEDSGVYFCASSQGSDSWVTEAFFGQGTRLTVV.